The 20 T cell receptor beta chains in this list originate from one sample, sequenced in a study of cytomegalovirus exposure and HLA in healthy donors. Vbeta (60) and Jbeta (13) primers were used in the PCR. Assay: immunoSEQ multiplex PCR; the TCRdb copy retains only in-frame clones and omits some. Of under 250,000 clones listed, over 80% are singletons. Sequencing was done on a sample of PBMCs. Receptors were obtained from a woman aged 45-65 years in good health and CMV-seropositive.

The chain uses TRBV12-5 and TRBJ1-5; a weak D match, TRBD1 (5 bases). CDR3 length: 12 amino acids. Germline V gene data show CDR1 as LGHNT and CDR2 as FRNRAP. Trimming shortened V by 6 bases and J by 11 bases, and 14 bases separated the two germline ends. CDR3 coding DNA: TGTGCTAGTGGCCCGGACATGTCCGCCCAGCATTTT. It encodes CASGPDMSAQHF.

This clone was seen more than once but under ten times. V is TRBV4-3 and J is TRBJ1-4, with D perhaps TRBD1 (6 bases). The germline V and J ends were trimmed by 3 bases and 3 bases, with 14 bases remaining between them. The length of the CDR3 is 16 residues. Germline V gene sequence: CDR1 LGHNA, CDR2 YSLEER. The CDR3, as DNA: TGCGCCAGCAGCCACGGCAGGGGACGGTCTAATGAAAAACTGTTTTTT. Translating it yields CASSHGRGRSNEKLFF.

The rearrangement links TRBV5-1 to TRBJ2-3; maybe TRBD2 (5 bases). Germline-derived CDR1 and CDR2 are SGHRS and YFSETQ. Between the trimmed V and J ends, which lost 2 bases and 3 bases, there was a span of 10 bases. The CDR3 is 14 residues long. The DNA of the CDR3 is TGCGCCAGCAGCTTTGAGGGCCGGACAGATACGCAGTATTTT. Protein: CASSFEGRTDTQYF.

The chain is built from TRBV5-5 and TRBJ1-2, with a weak D call TRBD1 (6 bases). Trimming took off 0 bases at V and 0 bases at J, with 9 bases between the two ends. The CDR3 is 15 residues long. Germline V gene sequence: CDR1 SGHKS, CDR2 YYEKEE (reference sequence). The CDR3 DNA follows: TGTGCCAGCAGCTTGGCAGAGGGGGCTAACTATGGCTACACCTTC. It codes for CASSLAEGANYGYTF.

About this clone: Its ends do not fully match the called genes, so a read error is possible. The chain carries TRBV25-1 and TRBJ1-6, with D perhaps matching TRBD1 (6 bases). Per the germline V gene, CDR1 is MGHDK and CDR2 is SYGVNS. This CDR3 contains 14 residues. This chain's CDR3 is CATSGGPKGSPLHF. The CDR3 DNA reads TGTGCCACCAGTGGGGGGCCGAAAGGCTCACCCCTCCACTTT.

The chain couples TRBV10-1 to TRBJ1-6; 9 nucleotides align to TRBD1. V was clipped by 5 bases and J by 8 bases; unmatched bases: 1. Germline V lookup: CDR1 WNHNN, CDR2 SYGVQD (reference sequence). CDR3 length equals 13 residues. In DNA form, the CDR3 reads TGCGCCAGCAGTTGGGACAGGGATTCACCCCTCCACTTT. Encoded protein: CASSWDRDSPLHF.

This sequence joins TRBV5-1 and TRBJ2-3, with D maybe TRBD1 (6 bases). The CDR3 totals 18 residues. CDR1 and CDR2 from the germline V gene are SGHRS and YFSETQ. With 0 bases removed from V and 2 bases from J, the gap between germline ends came to 19 bases. The CDR3 region is CASSLEGTGTLLTDTQYF. The DNA of the CDR3 is TGCGCCAGCAGCTTGGAAGGCACAGGGACACTTCTCACAGATACGCAGTATTTT.

The CDR3 bases are TGTGCCAGGCACTTGGACAGGGGTTATGGCTACACCTTC. Translating gives CARHLDRGYGYTF. The chain joins TRBV2 to TRBJ1-2, with 9 bases lining up with TRBD1. The CDR3 is made up of 13 amino acids. The germline gives CDR1 SNHLY, CDR2 FYNNEI. V lost 9 bases, J lost 5 bases, and 7 bases stayed unmatched.

The V call is TRBV4-2, the J call TRBJ2-4, with TRBD1 as a possible D gene (5 bases). Deletions cut 0 bases from V and 0 bases from J, with 12 bases between. Germline V gives CDR1 LGHNA, CDR2 YNFKEQ. This CDR3 is built from 17 residues. CDR3 in amino acids: CASSQDQTALAKNIQYF. The CDR3 coding sequence is TGTGCCAGCAGCCAAGATCAGACAGCCCTAGCCAAAAACATTCAGTACTTC.

This chain uses TRBV5-4 with TRBJ1-3; D not resolved. The germline CDR1 and CDR2 sequences are SGHNT and YYREEE (reference sequence). Between the trimmed V and J ends, which lost 1 base and 6 bases, there was a span of 14 bases. The CDR3 is made up of 15 amino acids. The CDR3 region is CASSLREELSNTIYF. As DNA, the CDR3 is TGTGCCAGCAGCTTGCGTGAAGAACTGTCAAACACCATATATTTT.

The chain links TRBV7-2 to TRBJ2-7; D unclear. Trimming removed 1 base from V and 5 bases from J, with 9 bases in between. From germline, CDR1 is SGHTA and CDR2 FQGNSA. The CDR3 is 13 residues long. CDR3 region: CASSLVASHEQYF. CDR3 nucleotide sequence: TGTGCCAGCAGCTTAGTGGCATCCCACGAGCAGTACTTC.

The chain joins TRBV4-2 to TRBJ2-2; 10 nucleotides line up with TRBD1. Per germline, CDR1 LGHNA and CDR2 YNFKEQ. The CDR3 loop spans 18 amino acids. V shed 4 bases, J shed 1 base, and the junction held 9 bases outside the gene matches. The chain's CDR3 is CASSPIRGQGGNTGELFF. The CDR3 coding sequence is TGTGCCAGCAGCCCGATTCGAGGACAGGGGGGGAACACCGGGGAGCTGTTTTTT.

This clone was recorded a few times. The chain links TRBV7-2 to TRBJ2-3; a possible D gene is TRBD2 (6 bases). V was clipped by 5 bases and J by 4 bases, with 10 bases between them. The CDR3 is made up of 13 amino acids. From germline, CDR1 is SGHTA and CDR2 FQGNSA. CDR3 nucleotide sequence: TGTGCCAGCAGCCCCAGGAGGGCAGATACGCAGTATTTT. This codes for CASSPRRADTQYF.

V gene TRBV30 combines with J gene TRBJ2-1; tentative D call: TRBD1 (6 bases). Germline V gene lookup returns CDR1 GTSNPN and CDR2 SVGIG (reference sequence). The V and J ends lost 7 bases and 1 base respectively, with 17 bases between them. The CDR3 is 15 amino acids. CDR3 sequence reads: CASTSGQGSYNEQFF. The CDR3 DNA reads TGTGCCTCTACCTCGGGGCAGGGGTCCTACAATGAGCAGTTCTTC.

The chain combines TRBV4-2 with TRBJ2-6; 9 bases agree with TRBD1. The CDR3 sequence is 16 residues long. Losses at the gene ends were 2 bases for V and 12 bases for J; bases not matched to a gene: 11. Germline-derived CDR1 and CDR2 are LGHNA and YNFKEQ. CDR3 residues: CASSQLTGTGRSVLTF. The CDR3 region has the DNA TGTGCCAGCAGCCAACTTACCGGGACAGGGAGAAGCGTCCTGACTTTC.

About this clone: Other DNA sequences from this sample encode an identical CDR3 as well. V gene TRBV20-1 combines with J gene TRBJ2-5; no firm D call. V lost 5 bases and J lost 4, with 8 bases in between. The CDR3 is made up of 11 amino acids. Germline V gene data show CDR1 as DFQATT and CDR2 as SNEGSKA (reference sequence). The CDR3 sequence is CSAQTGETQYF. DNA of the CDR3: TGCAGTGCTCAGACTGGAGAGACCCAGTACTTC.

CDR3 in amino acids: CASSLLDSQTNYGYTF. The CDR3 DNA reads as TGTGCCAGCAGCTTATTGGACAGCCAAACTAACTATGGCTACACCTTC. The rearrangement links TRBV7-2 to TRBJ1-2, with a weak D call TRBD1 (6 bases). CDR1 and CDR2 from the germline V gene are SGHTA and FQGNSA. CDR3 length: 16 residues. V was pared by 2 bases and J by 0 bases, with 13 bases between.

The J gene is TRBJ1-6, the V gene TRBV7-9; 10 nucleotides align to TRBD1. This CDR3 is built from 16 residues. V gave up 0 bases and J gave up 7 bases; unmatched junction bases: 3. The V gene's germline CDR1 is SEHNR and CDR2 FQNEAQ (reference sequence). CDR3 residues: CASSLAGQGLNSPLHF. The CDR3 region has the DNA TGTGCCAGCAGCTTAGCGGGACAGGGGCTAAATTCACCCCTCCACTTT.

The V call is TRBV7-8, the J call TRBJ1-1, with a tentative D call TRBD1 (6 bases). Trimming removed 5 bases at V and 2 bases at J, with 12 bases between. Germline V CDR1 and CDR2: SGHVS, FQNEAQ. The CDR3 sequence is 14 residues long. The CDR3: CASSLSRGNTEAFF. The CDR3 nucleotides are TGTGCCAGCAGCCTCAGCAGGGGAAACACTGAAGCTTTCTTT.

This clone turned up a few times. This chain joins TRBV4-1 and TRBJ2-6; the D gene is possibly TRBD1 (5 bases). CDR1 and CDR2 (germline): MGHRA, YSYEKL. The CDR3 consists of 16 residues. Trimming stripped 1 base from V and 4 bases from J, with 11 bases between. The CDR3 nucleotides read TGCGCCAGCAGCCAAGCAGGGTCATCCGGGGCCAACGTCCTGACTTTC. Its protein product is CASSQAGSSGANVLTF.